A selection of T cell receptor beta chains follows, all from one sample in a study of prognosis after radiotherapy for stage I lung cancer. TCRdb ran MiXCR on the multiplex PCR reads and lists one entry per CDR3 protein. The data show about 13,000 distinct CDR3 sequences, around 50% seen once. The sequencing here drew on PBMCs, taken before or after stereotactic body radiation therapy (not recorded which). The receptors stem from a donor at least 50 years old with non-small cell lung cancer. CDR3s include the opening cysteine and the closing phenylalanine or tryptophan. D genes are given only for firm matches. Clone size is not always given. Where it is, it says once, few, many or a class for expanded clones.

abundance	v_gene	j_gene	d_gene	CDR3aa	CDR3nt
NA	TRBV6-5	TRBJ2-7	NA	CASSYSSGDYEQYF	TGTGCCAGCAGTTACTCTAGTGGGGACTACGAGCAGTACTTC
few	TRBV19	TRBJ2-7	TRBD2	CASSIGTSGYEQYF	TGTGCCAGTAGTATTGGGACTAGCGGTTACGAGCAGTACTTC
medium-sized	TRBV7-2	TRBJ2-2	TRBD2	CASSRWTRSAAGNTGELFF	TGTGCCAGCAGTCGGTGGACTAGGTCAGCCGCGGGGAACACCGGGGAGCTGTTTTTT
many	TRBV5-4	TRBJ2-2	NA	CASSVDHTNTGELFF	TGTGCCAGCAGCGTGGACCACACTAACACCGGGGAGCTGTTTTTT
few	TRBV6-1	TRBJ1-2	TRBD1	CASRSERGQALNYGYTF	TGTGCCAGCAGATCCGAGCGAGGACAGGCGTTAAACTATGGCTACACCTTC
many	TRBV30	TRBJ1-5	TRBD1	CAWSPGQGDTQPQHF	TGTGCCTGGAGTCCCGGACAGGGGGACACTCAGCCCCAGCATTTT
many	TRBV2	TRBJ1-2	NA	CASTREGDYGYTF	TGTGCCTCGACCCGGGAGGGAGACTATGGCTACACCTTC
medium-sized	TRBV14	TRBJ2-1	TRBD2	CASSQEVGGPFIDEQFF	TGTGCCAGCAGCCAAGAGGTGGGAGGGCCGTTTATCGATGAGCAGTTCTTC
many	TRBV20-1	TRBJ2-5	NA	CSARQGFVETQYF	TGCAGTGCTAGACAGGGTTTCGTGGAGACCCAGTACTTC
many	TRBV9	TRBJ2-3	NA	CASSVSGVVDTQYF	TGTGCCAGCAGCGTTAGCGGAGTGGTAGATACGCAGTATTTT
many	TRBV5-8	TRBJ1-5	TRBD1	CASSGIAGGRNQPQHF	TGTGCCAGCAGCGGCATAGCAGGGGGGCGCAATCAGCCCCAGCATTTT
many	TRBV28	TRBJ2-5	NA	CASSLGLGGETQYF	TGTGCCAGCAGTTTAGGCCTGGGGGGAGAGACCCAGTACTTC
medium-sized	TRBV28	TRBJ2-7	TRBD2	CASSRLAGSYEQYF	TGTGCCAGCAGCAGACTAGCGGGATCCTACGAGCAGTACTTC
medium-sized	TRBV28	TRBJ2-3	NA	CASSSWTETDTQYF	TGTGCCAGCAGTTCCTGGACGGAAACAGATACGCAGTATTTT
many	TRBV5-6	TRBJ2-7	NA	CASSFHDLYEQYF	TGTGCCAGCAGCTTCCATGACCTCTACGAGCAGTACTTC
NA	TRBV5-1	TRBJ2-5	NA	CASSELGDQYF	TGCGCCAGCAGCGAGCTAGGAGACCAGTACTTC
medium-sized	TRBV12-3/TRBV12-4	TRBJ2-1	TRBD2	CASSSFRRGEFF	TGTGCCAGCAGTTCATTTCGGCGGGGGGAGTTCTTC
NA	TRBV20-1	TRBJ2-2	NA	CSAFWSGELFF	TGCAGTGCTTTTTGGTCCGGGGAGCTGTTTTTT
NA	TRBV20-1	TRBJ1-5	TRBD1	CSAEQGARGNQPQHF	TGCAGTGCTGAACAGGGGGCTCGAGGCAATCAGCCCCAGCATTTT
many	TRBV19	TRBJ2-4	NA	CASSDRGFTDIQYF	TGTGCCAGTAGTGACCGAGGGTTTACTGACATTCAGTACTTC
medium-sized	TRBV28	TRBJ1-3	TRBD1	CASSRGRRGLGNTIYF	TGTGCCAGCAGCCGGGGCCGCAGGGGGCTAGGAAACACCATATATTTT
many	TRBV5-5	TRBJ1-2	NA	CASRKGEGYYGYTF	TGTGCCAGCAGGAAAGGCGAGGGGTACTATGGCTACACCTTC
NA	TRBV12-3/TRBV12-4	TRBJ2-7	TRBD1	CASSSGTGFYEQYF	TGTGCCAGCAGCTCCGGGACAGGGTTTTACGAGCAGTACTTC
NA	TRBV7-2	TRBJ2-5	TRBD1	CASRAGTGGLETQYF	TGTGCCAGCAGGGCTGGGACAGGGGGATTGGAGACCCAGTACTTC
many	TRBV18	TRBJ1-1	NA	CASSAGNTEAFF	TGTGCCAGCTCGGCCGGGAACACTGAAGCTTTCTTT
NA	TRBV19	TRBJ2-7	NA	CASTPLQNYEQYF	TGTGCCAGTACTCCTTTACAGAACTACGAGCAGTACTTC
NA	TRBV28	TRBJ1-2	NA	CANSLIARHYVYTF	TGTGCCAACAGTCTAATCGCACGGCACTATGTCTACACCTTC
NA	TRBV6-1	TRBJ1-5	NA	CASSPGTYSNKPQHF	TGTGCCAGCAGTCCAGGGACGTATAGCAATAAGCCCCAGCATTTT